Below, one TCR beta chain is given with its context. Its antigen is not identified. The table came from immunoSEQ multiplex PCR; TCRdb's copy has only in-frame clones and leaves some out. The sample records about 41,000 clones, 80% to 95% being singletons. This record belongs to a study of brain T cells in children with intractable seizures. V was pared by 3 bases and J by 1 base, with 18 bases between. This CDR3 region has 17 residues. The germline gives CDR1 SNHLY, CDR2 FYNNEI. General study points: Patients' HCMV serostatus was unknown; virus specificity rests on CDR3 similarity alone. Clones missing pre-surgery may reflect undersampling of that blood sample.

Patients received at least one anti-epileptic drug before surgery. The material was peripheral blood, obtained at surgery. The gene calls are TRBV2 and TRBJ1-2; no clear D gene. This clonotype originated in a girl aged 2 to 10 with tuberous sclerosis and intractable seizures. The CDR3 DNA reads TGTGCCAGCAGTGAGTTGCTGGCAGCCAAGGGTAACTATGGCTACACCTTC. The encoded protein is CASSELLAAKGNYGYTF.